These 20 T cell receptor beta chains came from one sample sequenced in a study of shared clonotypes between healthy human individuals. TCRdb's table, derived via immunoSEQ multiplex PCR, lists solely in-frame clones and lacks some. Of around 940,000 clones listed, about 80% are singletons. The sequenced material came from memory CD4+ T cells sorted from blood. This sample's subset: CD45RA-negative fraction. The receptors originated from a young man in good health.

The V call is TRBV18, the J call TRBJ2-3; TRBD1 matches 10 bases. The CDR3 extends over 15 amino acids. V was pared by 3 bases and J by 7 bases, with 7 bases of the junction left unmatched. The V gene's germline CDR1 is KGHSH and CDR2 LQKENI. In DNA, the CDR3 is TGTGCCAGCTCACCCCCCGGGACAGGGGCACATACGCAGTATTTT. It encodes CASSPPGTGAHTQYF. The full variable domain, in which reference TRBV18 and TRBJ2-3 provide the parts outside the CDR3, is NAGVMQNPRHLVRRRGQEARLRCSPMKGHSHVYWYRQLPEEGLKFMVYLQKENIIDESGMPKERFSAEFPKEGPSILRIQQVVRGDSAAYFCASSPPGTGAHTQYFGPGTRLTVL.

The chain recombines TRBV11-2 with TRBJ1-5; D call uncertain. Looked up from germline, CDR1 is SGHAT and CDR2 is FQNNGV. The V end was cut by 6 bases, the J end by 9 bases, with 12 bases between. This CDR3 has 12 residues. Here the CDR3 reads CASSPSVGPQHF. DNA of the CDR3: TGTGCCAGCAGTCCTTCGGTGGGGCCCCAGCATTTT. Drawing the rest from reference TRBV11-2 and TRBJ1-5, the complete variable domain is EAGVAQSPRYKIIEKRQSVAFWCNPISGHATLYWYQQILGQGPKLLIQFQNNGVVDDSQLPKDRFSAERLKGVDSTLKIQPAKLEDSAVYLCASSPSVGPQHFGDGTRLSIL.

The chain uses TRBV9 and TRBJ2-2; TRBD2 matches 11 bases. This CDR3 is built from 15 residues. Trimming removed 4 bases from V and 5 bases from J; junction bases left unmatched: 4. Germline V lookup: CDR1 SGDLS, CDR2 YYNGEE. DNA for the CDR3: TGTGCCAGCAGCCGGACTAGCGGGCCGACCGGGGAGCTGTTTTTT. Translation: CASSRTSGPTGELFF.

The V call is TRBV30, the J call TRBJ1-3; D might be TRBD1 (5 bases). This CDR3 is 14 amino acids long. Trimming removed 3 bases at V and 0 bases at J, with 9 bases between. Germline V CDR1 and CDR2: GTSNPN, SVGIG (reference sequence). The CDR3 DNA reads TGTGCCTGGAGCGCAGGGAACTCTGGAAACACCATATATTTT. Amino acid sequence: CAWSAGNSGNTIYF.

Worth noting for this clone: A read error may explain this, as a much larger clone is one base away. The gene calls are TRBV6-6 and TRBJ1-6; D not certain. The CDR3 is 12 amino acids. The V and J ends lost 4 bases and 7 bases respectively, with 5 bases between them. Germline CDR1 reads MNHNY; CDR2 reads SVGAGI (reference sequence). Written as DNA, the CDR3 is TGTGCCAGCAGTTCCCGGAATTCACCCCTCCACTTT. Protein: CASSSRNSPLHF.

The chain's CDR3 is CASSGDFTGELFF. The CDR3 DNA sequence: TGTGCCAGCAGTGGGGACTTCACCGGGGAGCTGTTTTTT. The J gene is TRBJ2-2, the V gene TRBV2; a possible D gene is TRBD2 (6 bases). From germline, CDR1 is SNHLY and CDR2 FYNNEI. This CDR3 has 13 residues. Trimming pared 4 bases from V and 4 bases from J, leaving 7 bases between.

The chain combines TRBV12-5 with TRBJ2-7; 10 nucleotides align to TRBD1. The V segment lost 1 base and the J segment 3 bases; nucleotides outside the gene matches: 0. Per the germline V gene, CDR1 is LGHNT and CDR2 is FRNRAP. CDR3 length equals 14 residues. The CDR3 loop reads CASGLGTGGYEQYF. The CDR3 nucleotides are TGTGCTAGTGGTTTGGGGACAGGGGGCTACGAGCAGTACTTC.

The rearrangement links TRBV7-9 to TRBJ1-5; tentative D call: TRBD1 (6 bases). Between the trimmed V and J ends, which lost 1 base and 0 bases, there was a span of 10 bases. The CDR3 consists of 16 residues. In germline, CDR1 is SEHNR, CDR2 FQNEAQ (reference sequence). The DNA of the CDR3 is TGTGCCAGCAGCTTAGGGGACACTAGTAGCAATCAGCCCCAGCATTTT. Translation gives CASSLGDTSSNQPQHF.

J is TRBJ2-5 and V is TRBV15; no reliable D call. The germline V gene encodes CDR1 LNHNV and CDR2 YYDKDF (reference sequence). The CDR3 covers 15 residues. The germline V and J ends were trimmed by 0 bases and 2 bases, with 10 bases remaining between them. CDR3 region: CATSRDGTLQETQYF. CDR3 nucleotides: TGTGCCACCAGCAGAGACGGAACACTACAAGAGACCCAGTACTTC.

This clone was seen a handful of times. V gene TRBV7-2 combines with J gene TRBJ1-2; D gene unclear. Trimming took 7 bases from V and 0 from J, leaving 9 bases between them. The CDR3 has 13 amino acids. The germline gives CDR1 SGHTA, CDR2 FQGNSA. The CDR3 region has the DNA TGTGCCAGCATGGACCTCTCTAACTATGGCTACACCTTC. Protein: CASMDLSNYGYTF.

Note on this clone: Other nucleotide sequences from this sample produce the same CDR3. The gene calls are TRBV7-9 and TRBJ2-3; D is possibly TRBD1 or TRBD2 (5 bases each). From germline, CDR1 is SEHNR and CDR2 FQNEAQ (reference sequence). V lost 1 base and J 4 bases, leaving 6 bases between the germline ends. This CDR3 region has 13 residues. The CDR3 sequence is CASSLGGADTQYF. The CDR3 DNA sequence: TGTGCCAGCAGCTTAGGAGGGGCAGATACGCAGTATTTT. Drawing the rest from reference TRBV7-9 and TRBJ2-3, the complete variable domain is DTGVSQNPRHKITKRGQNVTFRCDPISEHNRLYWYRQTLGQGPEFLTYFQNEAQLEKSRLLSDRFSAERPKGSFSTLEIQRTEQGDSAMYLCASSLGGADTQYFGPGTRLTVL.

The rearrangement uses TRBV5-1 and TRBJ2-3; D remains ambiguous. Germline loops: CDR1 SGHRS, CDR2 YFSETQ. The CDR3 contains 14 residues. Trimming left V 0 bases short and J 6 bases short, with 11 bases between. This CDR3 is CASSLAVGPDTQYF. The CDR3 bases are TGCGCCAGCAGCTTGGCGGTGGGTCCGGATACGCAGTATTTT.

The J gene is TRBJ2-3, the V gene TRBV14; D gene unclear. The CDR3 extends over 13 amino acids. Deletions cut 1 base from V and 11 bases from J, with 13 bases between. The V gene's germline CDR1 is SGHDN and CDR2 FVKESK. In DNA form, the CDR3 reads TGTGCCAGCAGCCAAGGGGCGGCAGCTTGGCAGTATTTT. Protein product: CASSQGAAAWQYF.

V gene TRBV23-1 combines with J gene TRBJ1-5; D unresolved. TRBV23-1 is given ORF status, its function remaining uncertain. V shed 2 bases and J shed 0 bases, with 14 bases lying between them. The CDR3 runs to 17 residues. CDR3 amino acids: CASSQGLESNSNQPQHF. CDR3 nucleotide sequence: TGCGCCAGCAGTCAAGGCTTAGAGAGCAATAGCAATCAGCCCCAGCATTTT.

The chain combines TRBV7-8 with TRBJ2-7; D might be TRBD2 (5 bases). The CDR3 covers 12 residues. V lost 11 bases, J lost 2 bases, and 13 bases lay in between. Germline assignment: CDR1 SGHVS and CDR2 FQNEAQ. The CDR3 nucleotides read TGTGCCTCGGCGGGCGCCGCCTACGAGCAGTACTTC. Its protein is CASAGAAYEQYF.

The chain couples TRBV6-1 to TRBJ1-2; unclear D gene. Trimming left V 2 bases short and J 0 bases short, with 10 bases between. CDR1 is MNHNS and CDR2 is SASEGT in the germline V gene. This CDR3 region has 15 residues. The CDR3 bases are TGTGCCAGCAGTGAATCATACCCAGCTAACTATGGCTACACCTTC. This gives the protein CASSESYPANYGYTF.

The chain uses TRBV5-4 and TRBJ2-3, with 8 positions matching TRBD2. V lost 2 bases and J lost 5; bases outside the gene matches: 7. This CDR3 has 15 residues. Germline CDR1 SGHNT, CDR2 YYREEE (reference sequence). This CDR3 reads CASSFKAGGIDTQYF. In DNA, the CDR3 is TGTGCCAGCAGCTTCAAGGCGGGGGGAATAGATACGCAGTATTTT. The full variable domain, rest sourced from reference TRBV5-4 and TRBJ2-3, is ETGVTQSPTHLIKTRGQQVTLRCSSQSGHNTVSWYQQALGQGPQFIFQYYREEENGRGNFPPRFSGLQFPNYSSELNVNALELDDSALYLCASSFKAGGIDTQYFGPGTRLTVL.

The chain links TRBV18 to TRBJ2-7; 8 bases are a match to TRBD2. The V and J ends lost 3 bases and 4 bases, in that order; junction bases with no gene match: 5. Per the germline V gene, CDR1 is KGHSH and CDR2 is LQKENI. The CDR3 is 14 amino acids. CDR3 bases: TGTGCCAGCTCACCCCAGGCGGGGGGTTACGAGCAGTACTTC. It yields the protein CASSPQAGGYEQYF.

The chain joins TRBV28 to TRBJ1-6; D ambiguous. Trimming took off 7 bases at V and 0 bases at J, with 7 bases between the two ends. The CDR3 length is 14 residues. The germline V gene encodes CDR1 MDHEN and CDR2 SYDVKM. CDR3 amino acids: CASTGDSYNSPLHF. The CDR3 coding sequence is TGTGCCAGCACCGGGGACTCCTATAATTCACCCCTCCACTTT. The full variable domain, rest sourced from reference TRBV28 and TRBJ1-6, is DVKVTQSSRYLVKRTGEKVFLECVQDMDHENMFWYRQDPGLGLRLIYFSYDVKMKEKGDIPEGYSVSREKKERFSLILESASTNQTSMYLCASTGDSYNSPLHFGNGTRLTVT.

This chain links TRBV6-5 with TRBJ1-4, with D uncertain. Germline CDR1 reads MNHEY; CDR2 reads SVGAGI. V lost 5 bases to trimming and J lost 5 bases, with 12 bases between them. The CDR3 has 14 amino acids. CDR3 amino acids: CASSIGSVNEKLFF. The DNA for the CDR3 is TGTGCCAGCAGTATCGGATCCGTAAATGAAAAACTGTTTTTT.